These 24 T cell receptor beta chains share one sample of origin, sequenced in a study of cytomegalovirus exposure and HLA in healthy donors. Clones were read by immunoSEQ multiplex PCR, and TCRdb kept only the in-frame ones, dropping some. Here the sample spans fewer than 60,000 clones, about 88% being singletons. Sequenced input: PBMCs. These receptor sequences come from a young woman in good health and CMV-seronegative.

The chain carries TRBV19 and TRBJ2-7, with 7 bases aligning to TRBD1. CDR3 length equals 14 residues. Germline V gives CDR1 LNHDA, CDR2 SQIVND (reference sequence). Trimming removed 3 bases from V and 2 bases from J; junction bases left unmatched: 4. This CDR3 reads CASSIGQVAYEQYF. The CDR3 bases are TGTGCCAGTAGTATTGGACAGGTGGCCTACGAGCAGTACTTC. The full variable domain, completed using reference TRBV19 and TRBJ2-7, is DGGITQSPKYLFRKEGQNVTLSCEQNLNHDAMYWYRQDPGQGLRLIYYSQIVNDFQKGDIAEGYSVSREKKESFPLTVTSAQKNPTAFYLCASSIGQVAYEQYFGPGTRLTVT.

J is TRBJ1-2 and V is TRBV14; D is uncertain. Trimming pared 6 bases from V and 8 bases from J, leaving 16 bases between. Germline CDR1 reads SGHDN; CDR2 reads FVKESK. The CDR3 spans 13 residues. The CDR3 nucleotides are TGTGCCAGCAGTCCCCGTCCTTTGGGCGGCTACACCTTC. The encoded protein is CASSPRPLGGYTF.

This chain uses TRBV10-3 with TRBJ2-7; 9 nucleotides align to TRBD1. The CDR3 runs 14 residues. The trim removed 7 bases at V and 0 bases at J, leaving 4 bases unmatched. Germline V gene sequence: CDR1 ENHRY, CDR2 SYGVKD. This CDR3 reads CAIKRDRVSYEQYF. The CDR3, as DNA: TGTGCCATCAAGAGGGACAGGGTCTCCTACGAGCAGTACTTC.

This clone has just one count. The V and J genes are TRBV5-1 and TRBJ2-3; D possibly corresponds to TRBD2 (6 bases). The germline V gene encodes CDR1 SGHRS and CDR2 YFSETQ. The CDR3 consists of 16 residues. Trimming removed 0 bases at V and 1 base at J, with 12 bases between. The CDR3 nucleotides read TGCGCCAGCAGCTTGGAGGGCGGGGCCCGCACAGATACGCAGTATTTT. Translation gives CASSLEGGARTDTQYF.

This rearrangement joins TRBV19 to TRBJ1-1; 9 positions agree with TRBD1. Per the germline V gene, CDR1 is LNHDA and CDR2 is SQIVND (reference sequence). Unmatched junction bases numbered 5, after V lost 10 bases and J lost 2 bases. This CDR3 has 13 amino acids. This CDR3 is CAIRDRVNTEAFF. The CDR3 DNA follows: TGTGCCATCAGGGACAGGGTTAACACTGAAGCTTTCTTT.

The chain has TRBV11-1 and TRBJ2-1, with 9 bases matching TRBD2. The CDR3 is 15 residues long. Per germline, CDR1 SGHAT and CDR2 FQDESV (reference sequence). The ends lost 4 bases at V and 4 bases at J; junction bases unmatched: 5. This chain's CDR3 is CASSSGTSSYNEQFF. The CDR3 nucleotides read TGTGCCAGCAGCTCCGGGACTAGCAGTTACAATGAGCAGTTCTTC.

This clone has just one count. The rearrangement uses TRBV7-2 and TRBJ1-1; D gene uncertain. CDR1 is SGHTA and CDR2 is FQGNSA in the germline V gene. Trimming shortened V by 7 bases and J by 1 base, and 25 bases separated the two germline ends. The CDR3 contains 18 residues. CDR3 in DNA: TGTGCCAGCACCAACAACGCTCGCGGCGGTTTTAGGAACACTGAAGCTTTCTTT. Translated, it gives CASTNNARGGFRNTEAFF.

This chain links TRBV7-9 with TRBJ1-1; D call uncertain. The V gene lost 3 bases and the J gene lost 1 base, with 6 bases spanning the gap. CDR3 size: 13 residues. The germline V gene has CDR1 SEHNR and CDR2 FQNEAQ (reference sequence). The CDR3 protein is CASSFSSNTEAFF. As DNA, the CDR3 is TGTGCCAGCAGCTTCTCCTCGAACACTGAAGCTTTCTTT.

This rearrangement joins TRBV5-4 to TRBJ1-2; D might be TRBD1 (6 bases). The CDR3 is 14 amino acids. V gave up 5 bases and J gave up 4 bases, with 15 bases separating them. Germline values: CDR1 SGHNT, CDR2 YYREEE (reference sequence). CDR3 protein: CASRSFDRLYGYTF. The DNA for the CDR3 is TGTGCCAGCAGATCATTCGACAGGCTCTATGGCTACACCTTC.

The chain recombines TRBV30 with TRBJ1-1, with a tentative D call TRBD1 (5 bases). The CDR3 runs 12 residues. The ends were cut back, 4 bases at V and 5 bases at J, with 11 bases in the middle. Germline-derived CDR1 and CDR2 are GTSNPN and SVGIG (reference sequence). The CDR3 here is CAWNQGRTEAFF. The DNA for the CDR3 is TGTGCCTGGAACCAGGGAAGGACTGAAGCTTTCTTT.

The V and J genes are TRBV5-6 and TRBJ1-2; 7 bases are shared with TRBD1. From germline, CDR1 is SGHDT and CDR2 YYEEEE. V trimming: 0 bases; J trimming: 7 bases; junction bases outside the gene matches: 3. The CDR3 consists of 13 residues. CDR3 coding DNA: TGTGCCAGCAGCTTGGGACAGGGAAGTGGCTACACCTTC. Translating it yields CASSLGQGSGYTF.

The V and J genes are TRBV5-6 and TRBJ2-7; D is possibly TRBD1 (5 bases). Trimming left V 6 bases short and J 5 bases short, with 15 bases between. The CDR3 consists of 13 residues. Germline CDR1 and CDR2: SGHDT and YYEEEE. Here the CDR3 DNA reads TGTGCCAGCACGGCCGCAGGGTTCCACGAGCAGTACTTC. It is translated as CASTAAGFHEQYF.

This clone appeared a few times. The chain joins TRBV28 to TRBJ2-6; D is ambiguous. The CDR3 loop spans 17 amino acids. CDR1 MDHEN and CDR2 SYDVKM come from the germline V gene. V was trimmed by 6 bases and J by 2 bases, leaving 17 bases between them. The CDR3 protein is CASRASWQGAGANVLTF. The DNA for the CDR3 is TGTGCCAGCAGGGCGTCCTGGCAAGGAGCTGGGGCCAACGTCCTGACTTTC.

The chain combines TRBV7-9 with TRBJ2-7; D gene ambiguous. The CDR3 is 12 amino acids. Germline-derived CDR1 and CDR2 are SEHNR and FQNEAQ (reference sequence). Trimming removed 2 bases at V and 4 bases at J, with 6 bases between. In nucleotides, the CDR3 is TGTGCCAGCAGCTTAACAGTGTACGAGCAGTACTTC. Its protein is CASSLTVYEQYF.

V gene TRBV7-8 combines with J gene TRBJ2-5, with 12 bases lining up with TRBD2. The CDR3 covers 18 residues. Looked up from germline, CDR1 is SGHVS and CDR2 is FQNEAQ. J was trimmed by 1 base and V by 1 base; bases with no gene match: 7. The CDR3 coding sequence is TGTGCCAGCAGCTTAGGTTTTAGGACTAGCGGGGTCCAAGAGACCCAGTACTTC. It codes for CASSLGFRTSGVQETQYF.

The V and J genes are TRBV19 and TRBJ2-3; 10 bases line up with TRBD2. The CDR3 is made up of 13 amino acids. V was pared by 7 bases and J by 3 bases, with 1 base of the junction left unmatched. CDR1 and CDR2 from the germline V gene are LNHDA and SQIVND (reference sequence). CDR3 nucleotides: TGTGCCAGTACGACTAGCGGGACAGATACGCAGTATTTT. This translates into CASTTSGTDTQYF.

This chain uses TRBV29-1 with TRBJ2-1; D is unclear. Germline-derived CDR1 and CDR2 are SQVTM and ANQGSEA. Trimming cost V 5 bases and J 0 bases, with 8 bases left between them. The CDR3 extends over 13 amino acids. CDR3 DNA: TGCAGCGTTATTTTAAACTCCTACAATGAGCAGTTCTTC. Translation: CSVILNSYNEQFF.

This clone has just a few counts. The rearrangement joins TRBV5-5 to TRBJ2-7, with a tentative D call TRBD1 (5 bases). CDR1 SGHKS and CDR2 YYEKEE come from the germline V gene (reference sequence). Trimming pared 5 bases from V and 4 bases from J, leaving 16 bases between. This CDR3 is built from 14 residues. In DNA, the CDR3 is TGTGCCAGCAGGAAAGGGGCGAACGAGTACGAGCAGTACTTC. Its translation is CASRKGANEYEQYF.

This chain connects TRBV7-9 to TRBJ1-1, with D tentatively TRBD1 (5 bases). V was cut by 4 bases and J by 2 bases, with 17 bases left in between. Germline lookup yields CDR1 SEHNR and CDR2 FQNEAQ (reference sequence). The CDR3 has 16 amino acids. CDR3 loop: CASSSRPRGVNTEAFF. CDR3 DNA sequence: TGTGCCAGCAGCTCCCGTCCACGGGGGGTAAACACTGAAGCTTTCTTT. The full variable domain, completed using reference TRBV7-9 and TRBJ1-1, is DTGVSQNPRHKITKRGQNVTFRCDPISEHNRLYWYRQTLGQGPEFLTYFQNEAQLEKSRLLSDRFSAERPKGSFSTLEIQRTEQGDSAMYLCASSSRPRGVNTEAFFGQGTRLTVV.

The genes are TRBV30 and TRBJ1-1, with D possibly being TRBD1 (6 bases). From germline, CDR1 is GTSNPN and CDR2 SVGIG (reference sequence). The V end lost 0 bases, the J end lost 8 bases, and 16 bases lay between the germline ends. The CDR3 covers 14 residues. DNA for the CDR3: TGTGCCTGGAGTGTACAGGGCAGCCGCTCCGAAGCTTTCTTT. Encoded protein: CAWSVQGSRSEAFF. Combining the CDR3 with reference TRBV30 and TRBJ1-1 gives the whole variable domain SQTIHQWPATLVQPVGSPLSLECTVEGTSNPNLYWYRQAAGRGLQLLFYSVGIGQISSEVPQNLSASRPQDRQFILSSKKLLLSDSGFYLCAWSVQGSRSEAFFGQGTRLTVV.

CDR3 region: CASSLVGTVDYEQYF. The CDR3 bases are TGTGCCAGCAGCTTAGTTGGGACAGTGGACTACGAGCAGTACTTC. This rearrangement joins TRBV7-9 to TRBJ2-7, with 7 bases lining up with TRBD1. This CDR3 has 15 residues. Trimming took 1 base from V and 3 from J; bases not matched to a gene: 6. From germline, CDR1 is SEHNR and CDR2 FQNEAQ (reference sequence).

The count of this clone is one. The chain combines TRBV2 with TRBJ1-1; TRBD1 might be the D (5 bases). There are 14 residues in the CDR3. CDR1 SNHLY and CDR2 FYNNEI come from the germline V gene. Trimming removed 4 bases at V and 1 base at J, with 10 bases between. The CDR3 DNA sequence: TGTGCCAGCAGTGGACAGAGAACGAACACTGAAGCTTTCTTT. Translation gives CASSGQRTNTEAFF.

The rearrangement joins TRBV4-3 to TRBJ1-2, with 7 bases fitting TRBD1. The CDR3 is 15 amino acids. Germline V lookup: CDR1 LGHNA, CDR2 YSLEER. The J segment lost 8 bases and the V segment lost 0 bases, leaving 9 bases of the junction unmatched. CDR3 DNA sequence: TGCGCCAGCAGCCAAGATCTCCCAGGGGGGAACGGCTACACCTTC. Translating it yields CASSQDLPGGNGYTF.

CDR3 protein: CASSPTGGQETQYF. CDR3 DNA sequence: TGTGCCAGCTCACCGACAGGGGGCCAAGAGACCCAGTACTTC. V gene TRBV18 combines with J gene TRBJ2-5, with 9 bases aligning to TRBD1. The CDR3 loop spans 14 amino acids. J was trimmed by 1 base and V by 3 bases; bases with no gene match: 0. CDR1 and CDR2 from the germline V gene are KGHSH and LQKENI.